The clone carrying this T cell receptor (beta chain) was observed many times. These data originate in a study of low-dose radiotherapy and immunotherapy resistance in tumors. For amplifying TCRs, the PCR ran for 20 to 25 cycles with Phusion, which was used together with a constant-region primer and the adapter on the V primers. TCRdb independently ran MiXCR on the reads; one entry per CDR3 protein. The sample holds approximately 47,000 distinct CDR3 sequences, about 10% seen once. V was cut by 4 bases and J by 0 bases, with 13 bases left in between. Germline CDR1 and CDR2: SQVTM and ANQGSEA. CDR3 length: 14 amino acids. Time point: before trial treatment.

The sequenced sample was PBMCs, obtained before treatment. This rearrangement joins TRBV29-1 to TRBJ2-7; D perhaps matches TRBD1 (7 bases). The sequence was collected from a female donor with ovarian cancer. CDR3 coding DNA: TGCAGCGTTGTGCAGGGGGGTTCCTCCTACGAGCAGTACTTC. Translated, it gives CSVVQGGSSYEQYF.